These 10 T cell receptor beta chains came from one sample sequenced in a study of T-cell reconstitution after alpha-beta-depleted transplantation in children. As it was prepared, the TCRbeta library received unique molecular identifiers. TCRdb re-analysed the PCR reads in MiXCR, keeping a single row per CDR3 protein. Of 580,000 or so distinct CDR3 sequences in the sample, 23% are singletons; the top ten hold 14%. This specimen consisted of PBMCs, mostly from graft donor cells, obtained 360 days after TCRalphabeta/CD19-depleted stem cell transplant. The origin of the receptors is a boy in the first two years of life who had a stem cell transplant for acute myeloid leukemia, so the T cells may come from the graft donor.

This clonotype has a single count. J is TRBJ2-1 and V is TRBV20-1; 13 bases match TRBD2. Germline-derived CDR1 and CDR2 are DFQATT and SNEGSKA (reference sequence). The CDR3 is 17 amino acids. The CDR3, as DNA: TGCTGCGCTAGAACCCTTACTAGCGGGGGGGCAGTGAATGAGCAGTTCTTC. It specifies CCARTLTSGGAVNEQFF.

This clonotype showed up just once. J is TRBJ2-1 and V is TRBV12-3 or TRBV12-4; no firm D call. CDR3 length equals 14 residues. The ends were cut back, 7 bases at V and 4 bases at J, with 14 bases in the middle. CDR3 protein: CASTGPPLYNEQFF. As DNA, the CDR3 is TGTGCCAGCACCGGACCCCCGTTGTACAATGAGCAGTTCTTC.

This clonotype appeared many times. V usage is TRBV5-5 and J usage is TRBJ2-3; TRBD1 agrees at 7 bases. Germline V gene data show CDR1 as SGHKS and CDR2 as YYEKEE (reference sequence). The CDR3 spans 15 residues. The V gene end was trimmed by 4 bases and the J gene end by 4 bases; junction bases not matched to a gene: 9. Here the CDR3 reads CASSQTGFIPDTQYF. CDR3 in DNA: TGTGCCAGCAGCCAGACAGGGTTTATCCCAGATACGCAGTATTTT.

In this sample, this clonotype turned up a few times. The V call is TRBV20-1, the J call TRBJ2-1; D gene unclear. The CDR3 runs 13 residues. The V end was cut by 4 bases, the J end by 9 bases, with 16 bases between. Per the germline V gene, CDR1 is DFQATT and CDR2 is SNEGSKA (reference sequence). The CDR3 DNA reads as TGCAGTGCTATACCTGAATATGGATCTGAGCAGTTCTTC. Translating it yields CSAIPEYGSEQFF.

This clonotype was counted at least ten times. CDR3 residues: CSVEQGKAFF. CDR3 in DNA: TGCAGCGTTGAACAGGGCAAAGCTTTCTTT. V and J are TRBV29-1 and TRBJ1-1; D perhaps matches TRBD1 (5 bases). The V and J ends lost 2 bases and 9 bases respectively, with 7 bases between them. CDR1 is SQVTM, CDR2 ANQGSEA, per germline. The CDR3 has 10 amino acids.

This clonotype showed up many times. The chain has TRBV20-1 and TRBJ2-1; no clear D gene. This CDR3 spans 16 amino acids. The V gene lost 3 bases and the J gene lost 0 bases, with 15 bases spanning the gap. CDR1 and CDR2 (germline): DFQATT, SNEGSKA (reference sequence). The CDR3 region is CSASQSSPSSYNEQFF. In DNA, the CDR3 is TGCAGTGCTAGTCAGTCCTCACCCAGCTCCTACAATGAGCAGTTCTTC.

This clonotype has ten or more counts. The genes are TRBV5-6 and TRBJ2-1; D gene uncertain. The germline V gene has CDR1 SGHDT and CDR2 YYEEEE. V was cut by 1 base and J by 3 bases, with 5 bases left in between. The CDR3 covers 13 residues. The CDR3 DNA reads as TGTGCCAGCAGCTTGCGCCTCTACAATGAGCAGTTCTTC. Its translation is CASSLRLYNEQFF.

This chain uses TRBV12-3 or TRBV12-4 with TRBJ1-5; D is perhaps TRBD1 (6 bases). This CDR3 is built from 16 residues. The V gene lost 6 bases and the J gene lost 0 bases, with 15 bases spanning the gap. CDR3 DNA: TGTGCCAGCAGCCCGACAGGTAGTAATAGCAATCAGCCCCAGCATTTT. This translates into CASSPTGSNSNQPQHF.

The gene calls are TRBV10-3 and TRBJ2-2; 7 nucleotides align to TRBD2. Germline CDR1 reads ENHRY; CDR2 reads SYGVKD. Germline trimming cut 2 bases from V and 7 bases from J; bases unmatched to any gene: 4. The CDR3 contains 14 residues. In nucleotides, the CDR3 is TGTGCCATCAGTGAGGTCAGCGGGGTCGGGGAGCTGTTTTTT. Protein sequence: CAISEVSGVGELFF.

The rearrangement links TRBV7-2 to TRBJ2-1, with TRBD2 as a possible D gene (7 bases). Trimming cost V 1 base and J 9 bases, with 16 bases left between them. There are 15 residues in the CDR3. The germline gives CDR1 SGHTA, CDR2 FQGNSA. The CDR3 region is CASSLGGGPFTEQFF. The DNA for the CDR3 is TGTGCCAGCAGCTTAGGGGGGGGGCCGTTTACTGAGCAGTTCTTC. The full variable domain, in which reference TRBV7-2 and TRBJ2-1 provide the parts outside the CDR3, is GAGVSQSPSNKVTEKGKDVELRCDPISGHTALYWYRQSLGQGLEFLIYFQGNSAPDKSGLPSDRFSAERTGGSVSTLTIQRTQQEDSAVYLCASSLGGGPFTEQFFGPGTRLTVL.